This T cell receptor beta chain was captured by sequencing in a study of cytomegalovirus exposure and HLA in healthy donors. Study-level results: Some V segments (TRBV6-2 and TRBV6-3 among them) were excluded as indistinguishable. Associated with cytomegalovirus, according to the listing, were around 160 TCR beta chains.

V lost 1 base, J lost 0 bases, and 7 bases lay in between. This CDR3 is built from 15 residues. The germline gives CDR1 SGHRS, CDR2 YFSETQ. A note on this clone: Its antigen is not identified.

13 Jbeta primers and 60 Vbeta primers were used for the PCR. Repertoires were generated with immunoSEQ multiplex PCR, while TCRdb's copy carries only in-frame clones and drops some. The table records about 240,000 clones, roughly 80% of them present only once. The chain couples TRBV5-1 to TRBJ2-2; D is unresolved. The sequence came from a woman in her forties in good health and CMV-seropositive. Sequences were obtained from PBMCs. The CDR3 DNA follows: TGCGCCAGCAGCTTGAACGGAGCGAACACCGGGGAGCTGTTTTTT. Its protein product is CASSLNGANTGELFF.